The 18 T cell receptor beta chains presented below share a single source sample, sequenced in a study of blood T cell repertoires in COVID-19. Profiling relied on immunoSEQ multiplex PCR, and the TCRdb table lists in-frame clones only, not all of them. The top ten clones hold 11% of a sample with 150,000 to 200,000 clones, around 85% of them seen once. Sequencing used peripheral blood. These receptors originate from a man aged 60 to 75 with active or convalescent COVID-19.

This chain uses TRBV28 with TRBJ2-1, with TRBD2 matching over 9 bases. With V trimmed by 6 bases and J by 8 bases, 11 bases remained unmatched. From germline, CDR1 is MDHEN and CDR2 SYDVKM. The CDR3 runs to 15 residues. The CDR3 spells CASSATSGFLHEQFF. In DNA form, the CDR3 reads TGTGCCAGCAGCGCAACTAGCGGGTTTTTGCATGAGCAGTTCTTC.

This sequence joins TRBV5-1 and TRBJ1-1, with D perhaps TRBD1 (5 bases). Looked up from germline, CDR1 is SGHRS and CDR2 is YFSETQ. CDR3 length equals 14 residues. V lost 6 bases to trimming and J lost 2 bases, with 14 bases between them. The CDR3 region is CASKVSGENTEAFF. CDR3 coding DNA: TGCGCCAGCAAAGTATCGGGGGAAAACACTGAAGCTTTCTTT.

This sequence joins TRBV4-2 and TRBJ2-5; 12 bases align to TRBD2. The CDR3 length is 15 residues. The V gene's germline CDR1 is LGHNA and CDR2 YNFKEQ. V lost 2 bases and J lost 4; bases outside the gene matches: 2. CDR3: CASSQTTSGGETQYF. CDR3 bases: TGTGCCAGCAGCCAAACGACTAGCGGGGGAGAGACCCAGTACTTC.

This chain uses TRBV4-2 with TRBJ2-5; the match to TRBD2 covers 9 bases. The CDR3 runs 17 residues. Germline-derived CDR1 and CDR2 are LGHNA and YNFKEQ. After removal of 0 bases from V and 1 base from J, the junction contained 6 bases not matched to a gene. CDR3 region: CASSQDPLAGSQETQYF. In DNA, the CDR3 is TGTGCCAGCAGCCAAGACCCCCTAGCGGGGTCCCAAGAGACCCAGTACTTC.

The chain carries TRBV4-1 and TRBJ1-5; D possibly corresponds to TRBD1 (5 bases). The V and J ends lost 0 bases and 0 bases respectively, with 12 bases between them. Germline assignment: CDR1 MGHRA and CDR2 YSYEKL. This CDR3 is built from 17 residues. CDR3 sequence reads: CASSQDSPQASNQPQHF. The CDR3 nucleotides read TGCGCCAGCAGCCAAGATAGCCCACAGGCTAGCAATCAGCCCCAGCATTTT.

The V and J genes are TRBV12-3 or TRBV12-4 and TRBJ1-6; D unclear. The CDR3 has 13 residues. Trimming pared 7 bases from V and 8 bases from J, leaving 12 bases between. The chain's CDR3 is CASTPYRDSPLHF. The CDR3 nucleotides read TGTGCCAGCACTCCCTACCGGGATTCACCCCTCCACTTT.

The chain joins TRBV11-2 to TRBJ2-2; TRBD1 matches at 8 bases. The germline CDR1 and CDR2 sequences are SGHAT and FQNNGV. V was clipped by 1 base and J by 7 bases; unmatched bases: 2. The CDR3 covers 14 residues. CDR3 sequence: CASSLAGGGGELFF. The CDR3, as DNA: TGTGCCAGCAGCTTAGCAGGGGGCGGCGGGGAGCTGTTTTTT.

This clone appeared a few times. The chain has TRBV5-6 and TRBJ1-3; unclear D gene. This CDR3 region has 15 residues. Trimming took off 5 bases at V and 3 bases at J, with 15 bases between the two ends. Per the germline V gene, CDR1 is SGHDT and CDR2 is YYEEEE. The chain's CDR3 is CASSLGSLHGNTIYF. CDR3 sequence (DNA): TGTGCCAGCAGTCTCGGGTCGCTCCATGGAAACACCATATATTTT.

The V gene is TRBV10-3, the J gene TRBJ2-2; D not certain. CDR1 is ENHRY, CDR2 SYGVKD, per germline. The CDR3 has 19 amino acids. The V end lost 0 bases, the J end lost 0 bases, and 17 bases lay between the germline ends. The CDR3 DNA reads as TGTGCCATCAGTGAGTCGGGTATTAGGCGGAGCGCGAACACCGGGGAGCTGTTTTTT. It translates to CAISESGIRRSANTGELFF.

This chain connects TRBV19 to TRBJ2-1; 12 nucleotides line up with TRBD2. There are 15 residues in the CDR3. Germline-derived CDR1 and CDR2 are LNHDA and SQIVND (reference sequence). V lost 3 bases, J lost 5 bases, and 2 bases stayed unmatched. This chain's CDR3 is CASSILAGGNNEQFF. The CDR3 region has the DNA TGTGCCAGTAGTATTCTAGCGGGAGGGAACAATGAGCAGTTCTTC.

V usage is TRBV19 and J usage is TRBJ2-4, with no clear D. CDR1 is LNHDA, CDR2 SQIVND, per germline (reference sequence). The CDR3 is 18 amino acids. V was pared by 1 base and J by 0 bases, with 16 bases between. Written as DNA, the CDR3 is TGTGCCAGTAGTATAGGGGCCGCGCGTTTGCTAGCCAAAAACATTCAGTACTTC. It specifies CASSIGAARLLAKNIQYF.

The chain employs TRBV29-1 and TRBJ1-1, with TRBD1 matching 9 bases. V shed 3 bases, J shed 6 bases, and the junction held 8 bases outside the gene matches. The CDR3 is 14 amino acids. Per the germline V gene, CDR1 is SQVTM and CDR2 is ANQGSEA. CDR3 protein: CSVDSVQGASEAFF. CDR3 sequence (DNA): TGCAGCGTTGACTCCGTACAGGGGGCCTCTGAAGCTTTCTTT. Full variable domain (missing parts from reference TRBV29-1 and TRBJ1-1): SAVISQKPSRDICQRGTSLTIQCQVDSQVTMMFWYRQQPGQSLTLIATANQGSEATYESGFVIDKFPISRPNLTFSTLTVSNMSPEDSSIYLCSVDSVQGASEAFFGQGTRLTVV.

This clone was counted a single time. The CDR3 sequence: CASSQDPLAGVRDTQYF. In DNA form, the CDR3 reads TGTGCCAGCAGCCAAGATCCCCTAGCGGGAGTTAGAGATACGCAGTATTTT. The V and J genes are TRBV4-2 and TRBJ2-3; 10 bases map to TRBD2. This CDR3 contains 17 residues. CDR1 and CDR2 from the germline V gene are LGHNA and YNFKEQ. Trimming removed 0 bases from V and 5 bases from J; junction bases left unmatched: 8.

This chain connects TRBV28 to TRBJ2-7; no clear D gene. CDR3 size: 15 residues. The V end was cut by 6 bases, the J end by 2 bases, with 17 bases between. Germline V lookup: CDR1 MDHEN, CDR2 SYDVKM. The chain's CDR3 is CASRWASSTPYEQYF. CDR3 nucleotide sequence: TGTGCCAGCAGATGGGCCTCATCTACACCCTACGAGCAGTACTTC.

This clone was seen only a few times. J is TRBJ1-1 and V is TRBV5-1; 7 bases are a match to TRBD1. Per the germline V gene, CDR1 is SGHRS and CDR2 is YFSETQ. The CDR3 totals 15 residues. Trimming at V came to 4 bases and at J to 5 bases, leaving 11 bases not matched to a gene. The CDR3 sequence: CASSSETGSRTEAFF. In DNA, the CDR3 is TGCGCCAGCAGCAGTGAGACAGGGAGTCGTACTGAAGCTTTCTTT.

The V and J genes are TRBV5-4 and TRBJ2-6; the D gene is possibly TRBD1 (6 bases). CDR1 is SGHNT and CDR2 is YYREEE in the germline V gene (reference sequence). The CDR3 has 16 amino acids. Deletions cut 0 bases from V and 3 bases from J, with 10 bases between. CDR3 sequence reads: CASSLEQGFGANVLTF. The CDR3 coding sequence is TGTGCCAGCAGCTTGGAGCAGGGGTTTGGGGCCAACGTCCTGACTTTC.

V and J are TRBV21-1 and TRBJ1-5. TRBV21-1 is a pseudogene. This CDR3 is 14 amino acids long. CDR3 sequence (DNA): TGTGCCAGCACCCATCGCCACCCCGGTCAGCCCCAGCATTTT. Its protein is CASTHRHPGQPQHF.

This CDR3 reads CASSTRTGSSGNTIYF. The CDR3 nucleotides read TGTGCCAGCAGCACCCGGACAGGGTCGAGTGGAAACACCATATATTTT. V and J are TRBV5-4 and TRBJ1-3, with 8 bases matching TRBD1. Germline V gives CDR1 SGHNT, CDR2 YYREEE (reference sequence). This CDR3 contains 16 residues. V dropped 4 bases and J dropped 3; count of bases not matched to a gene: 9. The whole variable domain, filled in from reference TRBV5-4 and TRBJ1-3, reads ETGVTQSPTHLIKTRGQQVTLRCSSQSGHNTVSWYQQALGQGPQFIFQYYREEENGRGNFPPRFSGLQFPNYSSELNVNALELDDSALYLCASSTRTGSSGNTIYFGEGSWLTVV.